This TCR beta chain came from a study of T cell responses to AZD1222 COVID-19 vaccine. Study overall: Recipients boosted at about 4 weeks or about 12 weeks are pooled.

A word on this clone: Its antigen remains unknown.

Some clones are missing from TCRdb's copy, which holds only in-frame ones; the method was immunoSEQ multiplex PCR. The sample contains 150,000 to 200,000 clones, approximately 92% of which appear only once. The study, taken as a whole, reports: Baseline seropositivity occurred in only six or seven AZD1222 recipients. Repertoires in all cases were sampled only once the peak T cell response had passed.

The receptor was isolated from an adult in good health. The specimen comprised peripheral blood, sampled on day 0 of AZD1222 vaccination.

CDR3 in DNA: TGTGCCAGCGGAACCAATCAGCCCCAGCATTTT. The encoded protein is CASGTNQPQHF. The chain links TRBV27 to TRBJ1-5; no clear D gene. Trimming shortened V by 8 bases and J by 3 bases, and 5 bases separated the two germline ends. CDR3 length: 11 amino acids. The germline gives CDR1 MNHEY, CDR2 SMNVEV (reference sequence).